What follows are 15 T cell receptor beta chains derived from one specimen sequenced in a study of cytomegalovirus exposure and HLA in healthy donors. In the PCR, 60 Vbeta and 13 Jbeta primers were used. Using immunoSEQ multiplex PCR, the repertoire was profiled, and TCRdb retains in-frame clones only, with some absent. The sample records about 190,000 clones, roughly 80% being singletons. The specimen sequenced was PBMCs. Receptors originate from a man between 50 and 59 years old in good health and CMV-seronegative.

About this clone itself: The junction shows a germline mismatch at one end, possibly a read error. The rearrangement joins TRBV7-9 to TRBJ1-1; D is uncertain. The CDR3 runs to 16 residues. Germline V gene lookup returns CDR1 SEHNR and CDR2 FQNEAQ (reference sequence). CDR3 sequence: CSSIPASGGRNTEAFF. For the CDR3, the DNA is TGTTCCAGCATCCCTGCCTCGGGAGGGCGGAACACTGAAGCTTTCTTT.

The rearrangement links TRBV4-1 to TRBJ2-1; a weak D match, TRBD2 (6 bases). CDR1 MGHRA and CDR2 YSYEKL come from the germline V gene. Trimming stripped 5 bases from V and 4 bases from J, with 15 bases between. The CDR3 has 15 amino acids. The DNA for the CDR3 is TGCGCCAGCAGCGGCGGGGCCCCAATATACAATGAGCAGTTCTTC. Amino acid sequence: CASSGGAPIYNEQFF.

The chain uses TRBV7-2 and TRBJ2-2, with 16 bases identical to TRBD2. Germline CDR1 SGHTA, CDR2 FQGNSA. This CDR3 spans 17 amino acids. The J segment lost 5 bases and the V segment lost 5 bases, leaving 5 bases of the junction unmatched. This CDR3 reads CASSVGTSGGGTGELFF. CDR3 DNA: TGTGCCAGCAGCGTCGGGACTAGCGGGGGGGGAACCGGGGAGCTGTTTTTT.

The chain couples TRBV6-5 to TRBJ2-5; D may be TRBD1 (5 bases). The DNA end is a closer match to TRBJ2-7, so the J assignment may be wrong. Germline V gene sequence: CDR1 MNHEY, CDR2 SVGAGI. This CDR3 has 15 residues. The CDR3 reads CASSYSRQGSYEQYF. Here the CDR3 DNA reads TGTGCCAGCAGTTACTCGAGGCAGGGATCCTACGAGCAGTACTTC.

This chain uses TRBV19 with TRBJ2-7, with 9 bases fitting TRBD1. The V segment lost 7 bases and the J segment 0 bases; nucleotides outside the gene matches: 7. Germline values: CDR1 LNHDA, CDR2 SQIVND (reference sequence). This CDR3 spans 15 amino acids. This CDR3 is CASNTGTGSSYEQYF. The DNA for the CDR3 is TGTGCCAGTAACACCGGGACAGGGAGCTCCTACGAGCAGTACTTC.

The chain combines TRBV23-1 with TRBJ1-1, with TRBD1 matching 8 bases. TRBV23-1 falls under the ORF class, with uncertain function. The V and J ends lost 3 bases and 4 bases, in that order; junction bases with no gene match: 7. The CDR3 contains 15 residues. CDR3 amino acids: CASSQKQGGVTEAFF. The CDR3 DNA reads TGCGCCAGCAGTCAGAAACAGGGGGGGGTCACTGAAGCTTTCTTT.

The rearrangement uses TRBV6-5 and TRBJ2-1, with D unclear. V was shortened by 5 bases and J by 0 bases, with 11 bases between the two germline ends. The germline V gene has CDR1 MNHEY and CDR2 SVGAGI. This CDR3 contains 15 residues. In nucleotides, the CDR3 is TGTGCCAGCAGTGGCGGAAGTAGCTCCTACAATGAGCAGTTCTTC. Protein product: CASSGGSSSYNEQFF.

Points on this clone: Sequence at one end of the junction differs from germline and may be a read error. This chain uses TRBV7-7 with TRBJ2-7; 7 bases are a match to TRBD1. The CDR3 runs 13 residues. Germline V gene data show CDR1 as SSHAT and CDR2 as FNYEAQ (reference sequence). CDR3 in amino acids: CASSFTDRNEQYF. CDR3 bases: TGTGCTAGCAGCTTTACGGACAGGAACGAGCAGTACTTC. Full variable domain (outside the CDR3, taken from reference TRBV7-7 and TRBJ2-7): GAGVSQSPRYKVTKRGQDVTLRCDPISSHATLYWYQQALGQGPEFLTYFNYEAQPDKSGLPSDRFSAERPEGSISTLTIQRTEQRDSAMYRCASSFTDRNEQYFGPGTRLTVT.

The J gene is TRBJ1-5, the V gene TRBV11-2, with 7 bases matching TRBD1. There are 15 residues in the CDR3. The J segment lost 3 bases and the V segment lost 6 bases, leaving 8 bases of the junction unmatched. From germline, CDR1 is SGHAT and CDR2 FQNNGV. CDR3 DNA: TGTGCCAGCAGTTGGGGGACAGACCCCAATCAGCCCCAGCATTTT. Translation: CASSWGTDPNQPQHF.

V usage is TRBV6-5 and J usage is TRBJ2-7; perhaps TRBD1 as D (5 bases). Per the germline V gene, CDR1 is MNHEY and CDR2 is SVGAGI. Trimming took off 7 bases at V and 3 bases at J, with 16 bases between the two ends. This CDR3 spans 14 amino acids. The CDR3 sequence is CASKPGRVVYEQYF. As DNA, the CDR3 is TGTGCCAGCAAGCCGGGCAGGGTGGTCTACGAGCAGTACTTC.

V and J are TRBV9 and TRBJ1-1; unclear D gene. The CDR3 totals 15 residues. V was cut by 3 bases and J by 1 base, with 13 bases left in between. Germline CDR1 and CDR2: SGDLS and YYNGEE. Here the CDR3 reads CASSENQNSNTEAFF. The CDR3 DNA reads as TGTGCCAGCAGCGAGAACCAGAATTCGAACACTGAAGCTTTCTTT. The entire variable domain, with the rest obtained from reference TRBV9 and TRBJ1-1, is as follows: DSGVTQTPKHLITATGQRVTLRCSPRSGDLSVYWYQQSLDQGLQFLIQYYNGEERAKGNILERFSAQQFPDLHSELNLSSLELGDSALYFCASSENQNSNTEAFFGQGTRLTVV.

This clone was seen a handful of times. V and J are TRBV19 and TRBJ1-1, with D hard to call. Germline CDR1 LNHDA, CDR2 SQIVND (reference sequence). Trimming cost V 7 bases and J 2 bases, with 14 bases left between them. The CDR3 consists of 14 residues. The CDR3 loop is CASTPRSLNTEAFF. As DNA, the CDR3 is TGTGCCAGTACCCCCCGCTCACTCAACACTGAAGCTTTCTTT.

The CDR3 spells CASSLVGGLDSPLHF. CDR3 nucleotides: TGTGCCAGCAGCTTAGTTGGGGGGTTGGATTCACCCCTCCACTTT. V usage is TRBV7-2 and J usage is TRBJ1-6, with D perhaps TRBD1 (5 bases). Germline CDR1 SGHTA, CDR2 FQGNSA. This CDR3 has 15 residues. V gave up 1 base and J gave up 8 bases, with 12 bases separating them.

The gene calls are TRBV10-3 and TRBJ1-1; a possible D gene is TRBD1 (6 bases). Trimming shortened V by 9 bases and J by 4 bases, and 15 bases separated the two germline ends. The CDR3 is 13 amino acids. Germline V CDR1 and CDR2: ENHRY, SYGVKD. The CDR3 is CAMADRSGTEAFF. The CDR3, as DNA: TGTGCCATGGCGGACAGAAGCGGCACTGAAGCTTTCTTT.

The chain employs TRBV12-5 and TRBJ2-2; D not certain. Germline V gene data show CDR1 as LGHNT and CDR2 as FRNRAP. This CDR3 comprises 16 residues. Between the trimmed V and J ends, which lost 6 bases and 7 bases, there was a span of 21 bases. DNA for the CDR3: TGTGCTAGTGGGTCACGGAGAGGAGCCAGTCTCGGGGAGCTGTTTTTT. Translated: CASGSRRGASLGELFF.